Presented here are 20 T cell receptor beta chains from one specimen sequenced in a study of shared clonotypes between healthy human individuals. The data were produced by immunoSEQ multiplex PCR, yet TCRdb's version contains in-frame clones alone and is incomplete. Among under 1,900,000 clones, roughly 98.5% were seen once, and the ten largest hold roughly 0.35%. Sequencing input: naive CD4+ T cells sorted from blood. Subset: CD45RA+ positively selected. Source of these receptors: a man younger than 40 in good health.

This chain links TRBV5-1 with TRBJ2-7, with 15 bases identical to TRBD2. The CDR3 length is 17 residues. Germline V CDR1 and CDR2: SGHRS, YFSETQ. The V gene end was trimmed by 3 bases and the J gene end by 0 bases; junction bases not matched to a gene: 4. The CDR3 region has the DNA TGCGCCAGCAGCTCAGGACTAGCGGGAGGGCACTCCTACGAGCAGTACTTC. Translated, it gives CASSSGLAGGHSYEQYF.

This clone was seen just once. The rearrangement joins TRBV28 to TRBJ1-4, with D maybe TRBD1 (5 bases). The V gene lost 1 base and the J gene lost 0 bases, with 9 bases spanning the gap. CDR3 size: 16 residues. Germline CDR1 is MDHEN and CDR2 is SYDVKM. The CDR3 loop is CASSLSGHSTNEKLFF. CDR3 nucleotides: TGTGCCAGCAGTTTATCGGGGCATTCAACTAATGAAAAACTGTTTTTT.

The chain links TRBV7-4 to TRBJ2-1; 10 nucleotides agree with TRBD2. In germline, CDR1 is SGHVT, CDR2 SQSDAQ. This CDR3 is built from 15 residues. Losses at the gene ends were 0 bases for V and 7 bases for J; bases not matched to a gene: 3. The CDR3 DNA reads TGTGCCAGCAGCTTAGCTAGCGGGAGGAGGAATGAGCAGTTCTTC. It yields the protein CASSLASGRRNEQFF.

The V gene is TRBV28, the J gene TRBJ1-5; no definite D call. The CDR3 is made up of 14 amino acids. Between the trimmed V and J ends, which lost 8 bases and 5 bases, there was a span of 16 bases. The germline V gene encodes CDR1 MDHEN and CDR2 SYDVKM. CDR3 protein: CASSLIDKYQPQHF. The CDR3 bases are TGTGCCAGCTCCCTGATAGACAAATATCAGCCCCAGCATTTT.

The V call is TRBV5-1, the J call TRBJ1-4, with 8 bases lining up with TRBD1. Germline CDR1 and CDR2: SGHRS and YFSETQ. The CDR3 consists of 14 residues. V lost 4 bases, J lost 8 bases, and 7 bases stayed unmatched. CDR3 amino acids: CASSPDRDSEKLFF. As DNA, the CDR3 is TGCGCCAGCAGCCCGGACAGGGACTCGGAAAAACTGTTTTTT.

V is TRBV2 and J is TRBJ2-7; D possibly corresponds to TRBD1 (7 bases). Germline CDR1 reads SNHLY; CDR2 reads FYNNEI. CDR3 length: 14 amino acids. Trimming left V 0 bases short and J 7 bases short, with 13 bases between. The CDR3 DNA sequence: TGTGCCAGCAGTGAAGCGCGGAGGGGGCAGGAGCAGTACTTC. Residues: CASSEARRGQEQYF.

J is TRBJ2-7 and V is TRBV6-6, with D maybe TRBD1 (6 bases). Trimming removed 5 bases at V and 2 bases at J, with 7 bases between. The CDR3 is 12 residues long. The germline CDR1 and CDR2 sequences are MNHNY and SVGAGI (reference sequence). The CDR3: CASSGQTYEQYF. As DNA, the CDR3 is TGTGCCAGCAGTGGACAGACCTACGAGCAGTACTTC.

Of note for this clone: Within the sample, other DNA sequences also encode this same CDR3. The chain has TRBV5-1 and TRBJ2-1; the match to TRBD1 covers 9 bases. CDR3 length: 15 amino acids. Germline CDR1 is SGHRS and CDR2 is YFSETQ. Trimming cost V 3 bases and J 3 bases; bases outside gene matches: 4. Written as DNA, the CDR3 is TGCGCCAGCAGCTCTCCGGGACAGGGCTACAATGAGCAGTTCTTC. Protein product: CASSSPGQGYNEQFF.

Remarks on this clone: Other DNA sequences in the sample encode the same CDR3. The CDR3 region is CASSVGLAGEGSGANVLTF. The CDR3 bases are TGTGCCAGCAGCGTAGGACTAGCGGGAGAGGGTTCTGGGGCCAACGTCCTGACTTTC. The chain has TRBV9 and TRBJ2-6; TRBD2 matches at 12 bases. Germline CDR1 and CDR2: SGDLS and YYNGEE. V shed 0 bases and J 1 base; nucleotides not matched to a gene: 5. This CDR3 has 19 residues.

This sequence joins TRBV2 and TRBJ2-1; 7 bases are a match to TRBD1. The V and J ends lost 5 bases and 7 bases, in that order; junction bases with no gene match: 5. The CDR3 length is 13 residues. Per the germline V gene, CDR1 is SNHLY and CDR2 is FYNNEI. The CDR3 protein is CASSKGQLNEQFF. In DNA, the CDR3 is TGTGCCAGCAGTAAGGGACAGCTAAATGAGCAGTTCTTC.

This chain joins TRBV7-9 and TRBJ2-7; tentatively, D is TRBD1 (6 bases). This CDR3 region has 14 residues. Germline lookup yields CDR1 SEHNR and CDR2 FQNEAQ (reference sequence). Trimming pared 4 bases from V and 1 base from J, leaving 11 bases between. DNA of the CDR3: TGTGCCAGCAGCTCGACAGGTCCATCCTACGAGCAGTACTTC. It codes for CASSSTGPSYEQYF.

V is TRBV7-6 and J is TRBJ2-7; D is uncertain. The length of the CDR3 is 15 residues. The V gene lost 3 bases and the J gene lost 7 bases, with 19 bases spanning the gap. Per the germline V gene, CDR1 is SGHVS and CDR2 is FNYEAQ. Written as DNA, the CDR3 is TGTGCCAGCAGCTTTCGCTTCGATCGGAGAAATGAGCAGTACTTC. This gives the protein CASSFRFDRRNEQYF. Complete variable domain (other parts from reference TRBV7-6 and TRBJ2-7): GAGVSQSPRYKVTKRGQDVALRCDPISGHVSLYWYRQALGQGPEFLTYFNYEAQQDKSGLPNDRFSAERPEGSISTLTIQRTEQRDSAMYRCASSFRFDRRNEQYFGPGTRLTVT.

The chain couples TRBV7-2 to TRBJ2-1, with TRBD2 matching 8 bases. Germline assignment: CDR1 SGHTA and CDR2 FQGNSA. Trimming took 0 bases from V and 8 from J; bases not matched to a gene: 6. The CDR3 is 15 residues long. The CDR3 DNA is TGTGCCAGCAGCTTAGCGAGCGGGAGACGCGATGAGCAGTTCTTC. The encoded protein is CASSLASGRRDEQFF.

The chain carries TRBV6-4 and TRBJ2-2; TRBD1 matches at 9 bases. CDR1 and CDR2 from the germline V gene are MRHNA and SNTAGT. This CDR3 is 14 amino acids long. The V and J ends lost 6 bases and 7 bases, in that order; junction bases with no gene match: 6. For the CDR3, the DNA is TGTGCCAGCAGCGTGACAGGGGGAAACGGGGAGCTGTTTTTT. Translation gives CASSVTGGNGELFF.

V gene TRBV18 combines with J gene TRBJ2-1; TRBD2 matches 12 bases. V trimming: 0 bases; J trimming: 7 bases; junction bases outside the gene matches: 4. Germline-derived CDR1 and CDR2 are KGHSH and LQKENI. The CDR3 runs 16 residues. The CDR3 sequence: CASSPPGLAGMNEQFF. The DNA for the CDR3 is TGTGCCAGCTCACCACCGGGACTAGCGGGTATGAATGAGCAGTTCTTC. Using reference TRBV18 and TRBJ2-1 for the parts outside the CDR3, the full variable domain is NAGVMQNPRHLVRRRGQEARLRCSPMKGHSHVYWYRQLPEEGLKFMVYLQKENIIDESGMPKERFSAEFPKEGPSILRIQQVVRGDSAAYFCASSPPGLAGMNEQFFGPGTRLTVL.

The chain joins TRBV10-3 to TRBJ1-4; D gene unclear. The CDR3 runs 20 residues. The germline V and J ends were trimmed by 3 bases and 0 bases, with 23 bases remaining between them. CDR1 and CDR2 from the germline V gene are ENHRY and SYGVKD. The CDR3, as DNA: TGTGCCATCAGTGACCCCGTAGGAGGAGGGTCCCTCACAACTAATGAAAAACTGTTTTTT. This encodes CAISDPVGGGSLTTNEKLFF.

This sequence joins TRBV9 and TRBJ2-1, with 7 bases identical to TRBD2. J gave up 8 bases and V 0 bases, and 8 bases lay outside the gene matches. CDR1 is SGDLS, CDR2 YYNGEE, per germline. CDR3 length: 15 residues. The CDR3 loop is CASSVGGRAPDEQFF. CDR3 bases: TGTGCCAGCAGCGTAGGCGGGAGAGCTCCGGATGAGCAGTTCTTC.

The rearrangement joins TRBV29-1 to TRBJ2-2; 8 bases are a match to TRBD2. The CDR3 is 17 residues long. Germline V CDR1 and CDR2: SQVTM, ANQGSEA. The J segment lost 0 bases and the V segment lost 0 bases, leaving 6 bases of the junction unmatched. The CDR3 DNA reads TGCAGCGTTGAAGAGGGTGCGGGGGGACCGAACACCGGGGAGCTGTTTTTT. The encoded protein is CSVEEGAGGPNTGELFF.

Regarding this clone: At one boundary the junction diverges from the germline segment, which might be a read error. V gene TRBV10-3 combines with J gene TRBJ2-3; D uncertain. Germline V CDR1 and CDR2: ENHRY, SYGVKD. The CDR3 length is 13 residues. CDR3 sequence: CAIRESVADTQYF. CDR3 sequence (DNA): TGTGCCATCAGGGAGTCTGTGGCAGATACGCAGTATTTT.

The J gene is TRBJ1-1, the V gene TRBV4-1; D might be TRBD1 (5 bases). The CDR3 covers 18 residues. Trimming took 3 bases from V and 1 from J, leaving 21 bases between them. In germline, CDR1 is MGHRA, CDR2 YSYEKL. The CDR3 nucleotides read TGCGCCAGCAGCCACCCGACAGCCTTACTCCAACAGAACACTGAAGCTTTCTTT. It specifies CASSHPTALLQQNTEAFF.